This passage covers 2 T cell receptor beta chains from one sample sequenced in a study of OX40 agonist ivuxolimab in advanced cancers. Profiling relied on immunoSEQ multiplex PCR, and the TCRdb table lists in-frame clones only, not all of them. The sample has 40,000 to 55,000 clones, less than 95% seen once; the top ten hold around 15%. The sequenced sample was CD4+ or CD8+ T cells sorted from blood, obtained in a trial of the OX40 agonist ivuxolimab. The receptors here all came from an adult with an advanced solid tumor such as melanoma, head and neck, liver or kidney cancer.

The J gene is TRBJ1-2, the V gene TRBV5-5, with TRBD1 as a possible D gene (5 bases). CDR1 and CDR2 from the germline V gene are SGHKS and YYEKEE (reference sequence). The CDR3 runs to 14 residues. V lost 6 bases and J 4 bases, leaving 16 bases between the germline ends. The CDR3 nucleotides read TGTGCCAGCACCTTCCTTGGAGACAGCTATGGCTACACCTTC. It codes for CASTFLGDSYGYTF.

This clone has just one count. CDR3 sequence reads: CASRPGQSGLDGYTF. Here the CDR3 DNA reads TGCGCCAGCAGACCCGGACAGTCGGGATTGGATGGCTACACCTTC. This chain connects TRBV5-1 to TRBJ1-2; TRBD1 is a possible D gene (6 bases). The CDR3 contains 15 residues. From germline, CDR1 is SGHRS and CDR2 YFSETQ. The V gene lost 5 bases and the J gene lost 6 bases, with 20 bases spanning the gap.